This TCR beta chain was sequenced in a study of T cell repertoires in cytomegalovirus infection. About the research overall: Used in the study were CMV epitopes, some recently identified and HLA-C-restricted, others well-studied and HLA-B-restricted. Indications came from public TCR beta signatures; they pointed to CMV infection and to a matching HLA type.

V was pared by 0 bases and J by 1 base, with 4 bases between. The CDR3 length is 13 residues. From germline, CDR1 is SGHRS and CDR2 YFSETQ. This clonotype showed up many times. Its antigen is unidentified. TCRdb independently ran MiXCR on the reads; one entry per CDR3 protein. The profile shows 49,000 or so distinct CDR3 sequences, under 20% of them singletons. Sequenced here: CD8+ T cells from cultured PBMCs, sampled from culture after CMV antigen stimulation. The chain couples TRBV5-1 to TRBJ1-1; D remains unclear. This clonotype was sampled from a human donor in good health (CMV status not recorded). Some clones in this sample may be carry-over from other donors' samples. The CDR3 is CASSLERNTEAFF. In DNA, the CDR3 is TGCGCCAGCAGCTTGGAGCGGAACACTGAAGCTTTCTTT. Based on the CDR3 plus reference TRBV5-1 and TRBJ1-1, the full variable domain is KAGVTQTPRYLIKTRGQQVTLSCSPISGHRSVSWYQQTPGQGLQFLFEYFSETQRNKGNFPGRFSGRQFSNSRSEMNVSTLELGDSALYLCASSLERNTEAFFGQGTRLTVV.